The next 8 T cell receptor beta chains were all read from a single sample in a study of Ad26.COV2.S vaccination and SARS-CoV-2 variants. The method was immunoSEQ multiplex PCR; TCRdb's version includes in-frame clones alone and lacks a portion of them. There are about 350,000 clones in the sample; about 88% occur only once, and 6.4% lies in the top ten. The treatment was: roughly 18 received Ad26.COV2.S at low or high dose, single or two shots; five or six received placebo; per-sample allocation not given. Following the first vaccine or placebo injection, samples were taken on day 63. Sequences were derived from peripheral blood, sampled in a trial of Ad26.COV2.S vaccine versus placebo. The source of these receptors is a person between 18 and 59 years old who received the Ad26.COV2.S COVID-19 vaccine or a placebo.

This clone was observed a single time. The chain uses TRBV5-1 and TRBJ1-2; D call uncertain. The CDR3 sequence is 15 residues long. Germline-derived CDR1 and CDR2 are SGHRS and YFSETQ. With 5 bases removed from V and 2 bases from J, the gap between germline ends came to 16 bases. The CDR3 sequence is CASSSEPNGNYGYTF. The CDR3 nucleotides read TGCGCCAGCAGTTCTGAACCTAATGGGAACTATGGCTACACCTTC.

This clone was detected once. In nucleotides, the CDR3 is TGTGCCAGTAGCCTGGGGCTCTCTGGGGCCAACGTCCTGACTTTC. Its translation: CASSLGLSGANVLTF. The chain combines TRBV19 with TRBJ2-6; tentatively, D is TRBD1 (5 bases). The germline V and J ends were trimmed by 6 bases and 0 bases, with 9 bases remaining between them. The germline V gene encodes CDR1 LNHDA and CDR2 SQIVND (reference sequence). The CDR3 totals 15 residues.

The chain is built from TRBV9 and TRBJ1-1, with D uncertain. Germline values: CDR1 SGDLS, CDR2 YYNGEE. Trimming stripped 6 bases from V and 4 bases from J, with 16 bases between. This CDR3 is built from 14 residues. This chain's CDR3 is CASTPGGSGTEAFF. CDR3 DNA: TGTGCCAGCACCCCCGGCGGGTCAGGCACTGAAGCTTTCTTT. Using reference TRBV9 and TRBJ1-1 for the parts outside the CDR3, the full variable domain is DSGVTQTPKHLITATGQRVTLRCSPRSGDLSVYWYQQSLDQGLQFLIQYYNGEERAKGNILERFSAQQFPDLHSELNLSSLELGDSALYFCASTPGGSGTEAFFGQGTRLTVV.

This chain joins TRBV18 and TRBJ1-6; D ambiguous. Germline V lookup: CDR1 KGHSH, CDR2 LQKENI. This CDR3 has 15 residues. Trimming removed 2 bases from V and 5 bases from J, with 10 bases in between. CDR3 nucleotide sequence: TGTGCCAGCTCACCAGGAAGACCGGATAATTCACCCCTCCACTTT. This gives the protein CASSPGRPDNSPLHF.

The chain employs TRBV7-8 and TRBJ2-5; 8 nucleotides align to TRBD2. Unmatched junction bases numbered 15, after V lost 5 bases and J lost 4 bases. Looked up from germline, CDR1 is SGHVS and CDR2 is FQNEAQ. This CDR3 contains 17 residues. The CDR3 bases are TGTGCCAGCAGCACACTATTTACGGGAGGGCCCCGAGAGACCCAGTACTTC. This translates into CASSTLFTGGPRETQYF.

The chain's CDR3 is CASSPTRGRNTIYF. The CDR3 nucleotides are TGTGCCAGCAGCCCAACCAGGGGGAGGAACACCATATATTTT. The rearrangement links TRBV28 to TRBJ1-3; TRBD1 aligns across 7 bases. The CDR3 totals 14 residues. CDR1 MDHEN and CDR2 SYDVKM come from the germline V gene. The ends lost 6 bases at V and 7 bases at J; junction bases unmatched: 9. The full variable domain, its missing parts supplied by reference TRBV28 and TRBJ1-3, is DVKVTQSSRYLVKRTGEKVFLECVQDMDHENMFWYRQDPGLGLRLIYFSYDVKMKEKGDIPEGYSVSREKKERFSLILESASTNQTSMYLCASSPTRGRNTIYFGEGSWLTVV.

The rearrangement links TRBV6-5 to TRBJ2-1; 8 nucleotides match TRBD1. This CDR3 region has 15 residues. Germline V gene sequence: CDR1 MNHEY, CDR2 SVGAGI. V lost 5 bases, J lost 5 bases, and 8 bases stayed unmatched. Written as DNA, the CDR3 is TGTGCCAGCAGTCTTACCGGGACAGGACACAATGAGCAGTTCTTC. Protein: CASSLTGTGHNEQFF.

The genes are TRBV19 and TRBJ2-7; maybe TRBD1 (5 bases). CDR1 and CDR2 from the germline V gene are LNHDA and SQIVND (reference sequence). V was trimmed by 5 bases and J by 5 bases, leaving 19 bases between them. The CDR3 has 15 residues. The CDR3: CASSSYQGSRDEQYF. Written as DNA, the CDR3 is TGTGCCAGTAGTTCTTACCAGGGTTCAAGGGACGAGCAGTACTTC. The full variable domain, with the rest looked up from reference TRBV19 and TRBJ2-7, is DGGITQSPKYLFRKEGQNVTLSCEQNLNHDAMYWYRQDPGQGLRLIYYSQIVNDFQKGDIAEGYSVSREKKESFPLTVTSAQKNPTAFYLCASSSYQGSRDEQYFGPGTRLTVT.